This entry lists 7 T cell receptor beta chains sequenced from one sample in a study of blood T cell repertoires in COVID-19. TCRdb keeps only in-frame clones here, not all; method: immunoSEQ multiplex PCR. The table includes some 100,000 clones, about 92% detected once. The sample taken for sequencing was peripheral blood. The receptor source for this set is a man aged 50 to 59 with active COVID-19.

V gene TRBV5-1 combines with J gene TRBJ2-1, with a weak D call TRBD2 (6 bases). Trimming took 0 bases from V and 3 from J, leaving 13 bases between them. The V gene's germline CDR1 is SGHRS and CDR2 YFSETQ. This CDR3 has 16 residues. The CDR3 sequence is CASSLAGGMNYNEQFF. The CDR3 DNA is TGCGCCAGCAGCTTGGCTGGCGGGATGAACTACAATGAGCAGTTCTTC.

The CDR3 protein is CASSIGGRNQPQHF. The CDR3 DNA reads as TGTGCCAGTAGTATAGGGGGGAGGAATCAGCCCCAGCATTTT. The chain combines TRBV19 with TRBJ1-5; a possible D gene is TRBD1 (5 bases). The CDR3 runs 14 residues. Trimming removed 1 base from V and 4 bases from J, with 8 bases in between. In germline, CDR1 is LNHDA, CDR2 SQIVND (reference sequence).

The table lists this clone with a count of one. The CDR3 DNA reads as TGTGCCAGCTCACCACCGGTCAGGGCCCCGGATACGCAGTATTTT. This gives the protein CASSPPVRAPDTQYF. The V gene is TRBV18, the J gene TRBJ2-3; possible D gene TRBD1, 5 bases. Germline V CDR1 and CDR2: KGHSH, LQKENI. The length of the CDR3 is 15 residues. The V end lost 0 bases, the J end lost 6 bases, and 13 bases lay between the germline ends.

The V and J genes are TRBV24-1 and TRBJ1-2, with TRBD1 matching over 7 bases. With 4 bases clipped from V and 8 bases from J, the junction kept 9 bases outside the gene matches. This CDR3 contains 14 residues. CDR1 and CDR2 (germline): KGHDR, SFDVKD. DNA of the CDR3: TGTGCCACCAGTGAATCCGACAGGGCGCGCGGCTACACCTTC. Its protein product is CATSESDRARGYTF.

The chain couples TRBV29-1 to TRBJ1-4; D is unresolved. This CDR3 is 12 amino acids long. In germline, CDR1 is SQVTM, CDR2 ANQGSEA. In nucleotides, the CDR3 is TGCACCCTGACAAGGACTAATGAAAAACTGTTTTTT. This sequence encodes CTLTRTNEKLFF. Filled out from reference TRBV29-1 and TRBJ1-4, the complete variable domain reads SAVISQKPSRDICQRGTSLTIQCQVDSQVTMMFWYRQQPGQSLTLIATANQGSEATYESGFVIDKFPISRPNLTFSTLTVSNMSPEDSSIYLCTLTRTNEKLFFGSGTQLSVL.

The chain carries TRBV18 and TRBJ2-6, with 7 bases lining up with TRBD1. The V and J ends lost 5 bases and 3 bases, in that order; junction bases with no gene match: 10. The germline V gene encodes CDR1 KGHSH and CDR2 LQKENI. The CDR3 length is 17 residues. CDR3 sequence reads: CASSSDRTLGGANVLTF. CDR3 DNA sequence: TGTGCCAGCTCATCGGACAGGACCCTAGGTGGGGCCAACGTCCTGACTTTC.

The count of this clone is one. The V gene is TRBV12-3 or TRBV12-4, the J gene TRBJ2-1, with 11 bases lining up with TRBD2. After removal of 5 bases from V and 9 bases from J, the junction contained 3 bases not matched to a gene. This CDR3 has 13 residues. CDR3 amino acids: CASSRLAGGEQFF. As DNA, the CDR3 is TGTGCCAGCAGTCGGCTAGCGGGAGGTGAGCAGTTCTTC.